Sequencing of this T cell receptor beta chain was carried out in a study of blood T cells in healthy people across ages (dated by TCRdb to about 2015). Broadly, across the study: In model experiments, template switching captured roughly one uniquely barcoded TCR beta cDNA molecule for every two T cells. Two additional independent replicas of 1 million unique cDNA reads from the same blood draw were analyzed for two donors (one aged 18 to 30 and one aged 80 or older). The study measured age-related changes in TCR beta repertoire diversity using deep sequencing normalized with unique cDNA molecular identifiers. To avoid experimental bias, donors of different ages were spread randomly across the sequencing lanes. The donors were split into four age groups: young (average 16 years), middle-aged (roughly 39), aged (roughly 68) and long-lived (roughly 88). Broad study findings and their caveats: Compared with the aged group, the long-lived group had more naive CD4+ T cells, fewer expanded clones and increased TCR diversity, suggesting age selection. Estimates of total diversity from one million sequenced T cells were regarded as lower bounds and underestimates. The percentage of naive T cells measured by flow cytometry correlated strongly with observed TCR beta diversity. Donor CMV infection status was unknown, potentially confounding age-related changes in expanded clonotypes. Because profiling used bulk unsorted PBMCs, naive and antigen-experienced compartments could not be compared conclusively. As age increased, observed TCR beta diversity per million T cells dropped in a roughly linear way, and a significant reduction was already evident by age around 41.

Systemically healthy Caucasian individuals from Russia, approximately 39 in total and aged roughly 6 to 100 years, were included as donors. Approximately 11 milliliters of peripheral blood were drawn from each donor into EDTA-treated Vacutainer tubes. Ficoll-Paque density-gradient centrifugation was used to isolate PBMCs, with at least 6.5 million per sample. Trizol reagent was used to extract total RNA from the PBMCs, yielding at least 5 micrograms per sample. The percentages of naive CD45RAhigh/CD27high T cells were determined by flow cytometry on a PBMC aliquot from every donor. This clonotype was counted only a few times. Which antigen it targets is not known. One base away there is no much larger clone; base qualities are not given. The germline V gene supplies CDR1 SGHTA and CDR2 FQGNSA. V gives up 2 bases and J gives up 2 bases, and the segment between their germline ends measures 21 bases. The CDR3 starts with the cysteine, ends with the phenylalanine, and has 18 residues. Only CDR3 DNA remains: 54 bases, in frame from the first base.

Receptors were amplified or captured by 5' RACE. A second PCR of roughly 7 to 11 cycles was performed with a sample-barcoded 5' primer and a J-beta primer mix. Each TCR beta cDNA molecule received a unique molecular identifier from a template-switch 5' adaptor carrying 12 random nucleotides. At least 2.5 million CDR3-containing paired-end reads were obtained from each sample. First-strand cDNA was synthesized from all RNA with the Mint cDNA synthesis kit, primed by a TRBC-specific oligonucleotide. Following uracil-DNA glycosylase treatment, all cDNA underwent a first 18-cycle PCR with the universal primers M1SS and BC2_uni_R. The authors processed their data as follows. Each sample was normalized by randomly selecting 1 million high-quality reads, each carrying a distinct molecular identifier. Reads sharing molecular identifiers were discarded rather than binned into consensus sequences. MiTCR, with a Q25 quality threshold and the strictest error-elimination algorithm, was used for CDR3 identification, clonotype clustering and error correction. Lower-bound total TCR beta diversity was estimated with a nonparametric unseen species model using Euler transformation. Using fastp at Q25 and MiXCR, TCRdb reprocessed the public reads and kept productive beta chains. Rows with a matching CDR3 protein are joined into one entry that keeps the most common DNA and genes. None of the V and J calls come from the authors' own analysis; TCRdb made them. The sample table lists approximately 1,700,000 distinct CDR3 sequences, roughly two fifths of them with a count of one. The ten largest clones capture 20% to 25% of the sample.

The TCR was taken from a human donor in good health. The chain joins TRBV7-2 to TRBJ1-2; the D gene is perhaps TRBD1, from 6 matching bases. Sequenced input: blood. The CDR3 region: CASSLKDSRLSSNYGYTF. DNA sequence: TGTGCCAGCAGCTTAAAGGACAGTCGCTTGTCCTCCAACTATGGCTACACCTTC.